Presented here are 19 T cell receptor beta chains from one specimen sequenced in a study of cytomegalovirus exposure and HLA in healthy donors. The PCR made use of 60 Vbeta and 13 Jbeta primers. Sequencing was performed with immunoSEQ multiplex PCR; in TCRdb, only in-frame clones are kept and a portion is missing. The sample lists some 120,000 clones; 75% to 85% were seen once. The sequencing sample was made of PBMCs. These receptors originate from a man in his forties in good health and CMV-seronegative.

V gene TRBV5-6 combines with J gene TRBJ1-4; D possibly corresponds to TRBD1 (5 bases). CDR3 length: 14 amino acids. V lost 2 bases to trimming and J lost 10 bases, with 15 bases between them. In germline, CDR1 is SGHDT, CDR2 YYEEEE. In DNA, the CDR3 is TGTGCCAGCAGCTTAAGGGCCTCGCAGGGAAAACTGTTTTTT. It specifies CASSLRASQGKLFF.

This clone was recorded only once. V usage is TRBV7-8 and J usage is TRBJ1-2, with 8 positions matching TRBD1. This CDR3 is built from 16 residues. Germline values: CDR1 SGHVS, CDR2 FQNEAQ. V lost 4 bases and J lost 2; bases outside the gene matches: 9. CDR3 loop: CASSSTPDRVNYGYTF. In DNA form, the CDR3 reads TGTGCCAGCAGCTCGACCCCGGACAGGGTGAACTATGGCTACACCTTC.

This clone occurred a few times. The gene calls are TRBV30 and TRBJ1-5; no definite D call. The germline V and J ends were trimmed by 5 bases and 5 bases, with 13 bases remaining between them. CDR1 is GTSNPN, CDR2 SVGIG, per germline (reference sequence). This CDR3 has 13 residues. CDR3 sequence (DNA): TGTGCCTGGTCCGGGTGGCGAGATCAGCCCCAGCATTTT. Translating gives CAWSGWRDQPQHF.

This chain joins TRBV28 and TRBJ1-5, with 7 nucleotides matching TRBD1. V lost 11 bases to trimming and J lost 7 bases; unmatched junction nucleotides: 5. This CDR3 contains 11 residues. In germline, CDR1 is MDHEN, CDR2 SYDVKM. In DNA, the CDR3 is TGTGCCCGACAGGGTTTCCAGCCCCAGCATTTT. It is translated as CARQGFQPQHF. Full variable domain (missing parts from reference TRBV28 and TRBJ1-5): DVKVTQSSRYLVKRTGEKVFLECVQDMDHENMFWYRQDPGLGLRLIYFSYDVKMKEKGDIPEGYSVSREKKERFSLILESASTNQTSMYLCARQGFQPQHFGDGTRLSIL.

A note on this clone: Since the CDR3 does not end with the conserved phenylalanine or tryptophan, this likely comes from a read error. The V call is TRBV30, the J call TRBJ1-2; tentatively, D is TRBD1 (5 bases). CDR1 GTSNPN and CDR2 SVGIG come from the germline V gene (reference sequence). With 0 bases removed from V and 0 bases from J, the gap between germline ends came to 11 bases. CDR3 size: 15 residues. Here the CDR3 reads CAWSVRRGTNYGYTV. The DNA of the CDR3 is TGTGCCTGGAGTGTAAGAAGGGGAACTAACTATGGCTACACCGTC.

V is TRBV28 and J is TRBJ1-2, with 11 bases matching TRBD1. The length of the CDR3 is 14 residues. Germline CDR1 is MDHEN and CDR2 is SYDVKM. V lost 7 bases to trimming and J lost 5 bases; unmatched junction nucleotides: 6. In DNA, the CDR3 is TGTGCCAGCACTCTAGGGGACAGGGGGTATGGCTACACCTTC. Translating gives CASTLGDRGYGYTF.

The chain combines TRBV2 with TRBJ2-1; 7 bases align to TRBD1. J lost 5 bases, V lost 4 bases, and 2 bases had no gene match. Germline V gene sequence: CDR1 SNHLY, CDR2 FYNNEI. The CDR3 is 13 amino acids. CDR3 protein: CASSGTGNNEQFF. CDR3 bases: TGTGCCAGCAGTGGGACAGGCAACAATGAGCAGTTCTTC.

The chain combines TRBV27 with TRBJ2-2; the D gene is possibly TRBD2 (6 bases). CDR1 and CDR2 from the germline V gene are MNHEY and SMNVEV (reference sequence). This CDR3 is 13 amino acids long. The V end lost 6 bases, the J end lost 7 bases, and 12 bases lay between the germline ends. CDR3 DNA sequence: TGTGCCAGCAGGCTACTAGCCGGCGGGGAGCTGTTTTTT. Protein product: CASRLLAGGELFF.

V and J are TRBV6-5 and TRBJ2-3; TRBD2 aligns across 8 bases. CDR1 is MNHEY and CDR2 is SVGAGI in the germline V gene. The CDR3 contains 14 residues. The junction had 5 bases not matched to a gene; V was cut back by 5 bases and J by 4 bases. The DNA for the CDR3 is TGTGCCAGCAGTCCAGGACTAGCAGCAGATACGCAGTATTTT. Protein product: CASSPGLAADTQYF.

This clone has a single count. V gene TRBV5-1 combines with J gene TRBJ2-7; possible D gene TRBD1, 6 bases. Per the germline V gene, CDR1 is SGHRS and CDR2 is YFSETQ. The CDR3 totals 15 residues. V dropped 3 bases and J dropped 2 bases, with 15 bases sitting between them. CDR3 DNA sequence: TGCGCCAGCAGCTCCTCCGGGACACATACCTACGAGCAGTACTTC. This sequence encodes CASSSSGTHTYEQYF.

The chain joins TRBV1 to TRBJ2-1; the table calls TRBD2, which could not be checked here. TRBV1 is a pseudogene segment. The CDR3 is made up of 16 amino acids. CDR3 residues: CTSTLGGGPTYNEQFF. The CDR3 DNA sequence: TGCACCAGCACTCTAGGGGGGGGTCCAACCTACAATGAGCAGTTCTTC.

CDR3 bases: TGCGCCAGCTCGTCCGGGACAGGGACAAATCAGCCCCAGCATTTT. Its protein is CASSSGTGTNQPQHF. This chain links TRBV10-2 with TRBJ1-5; 9 bases align to TRBD1. Looked up from germline, CDR1 is WSHSY and CDR2 is SAAADI. This CDR3 contains 15 residues. V lost 8 bases and J lost 4; bases outside the gene matches: 9.

The chain combines TRBV10-3 with TRBJ2-1, with TRBD2 as a possible D gene (6 bases). This CDR3 has 14 residues. Trimming took off 5 bases at V and 5 bases at J, with 13 bases between the two ends. The germline V gene encodes CDR1 ENHRY and CDR2 SYGVKD. The CDR3 here is CAISLLAVDNEQFF. For the CDR3, the DNA is TGTGCCATCAGTTTACTAGCTGTGGACAATGAGCAGTTCTTC.

The rearrangement uses TRBV5-1 and TRBJ1-1; 7 bases are a match to TRBD1. V shed 4 bases and J 5 bases; nucleotides not matched to a gene: 17. The CDR3 is 17 residues long. The germline gives CDR1 SGHRS, CDR2 YFSETQ. The CDR3 region has the DNA TGCGCCAGCAGCCTTACCCTACTCCGGGACAGCAAGACTGAAGCTTTCTTT. It encodes CASSLTLLRDSKTEAFF. The full variable domain, rest sourced from reference TRBV5-1 and TRBJ1-1, is KAGVTQTPRYLIKTRGQQVTLSCSPISGHRSVSWYQQTPGQGLQFLFEYFSETQRNKGNFPGRFSGRQFSNSRSEMNVSTLELGDSALYLCASSLTLLRDSKTEAFFGQGTRLTVV.

The chain combines TRBV29-1 with TRBJ2-1; a possible D gene is TRBD1 (6 bases). Germline-derived CDR1 and CDR2 are SQVTM and ANQGSEA. CDR3 length equals 13 residues. V was shortened by 7 bases and J by 5 bases, with 15 bases between the two germline ends. The CDR3 coding sequence is TGCAGCGCGGGACAAAATAGAAACAATGAGCAGTTCTTC. It translates to CSAGQNRNNEQFF.

The V and J genes are TRBV28 and TRBJ2-7; perhaps TRBD1 as D (5 bases). This CDR3 has 12 amino acids. Trimming removed 3 bases from V and 7 bases from J, with 10 bases in between. The germline V gene encodes CDR1 MDHEN and CDR2 SYDVKM. The DNA for the CDR3 is TGTGCCAGCAGTTTGGTAGGACAAGAGCAGTACTTC. Its translation is CASSLVGQEQYF.

The V and J genes are TRBV5-1 and TRBJ2-3; D not resolved. The germline V gene encodes CDR1 SGHRS and CDR2 YFSETQ. V lost 3 bases, J lost 1 base, and 12 bases lay in between. The CDR3 is made up of 15 amino acids. This chain's CDR3 is CASSSPGGGTDTQYF. CDR3 DNA: TGCGCCAGCAGCTCGCCCGGCGGCGGCACAGATACGCAGTATTTT.

V usage is TRBV19 and J usage is TRBJ2-1, with D possibly matching TRBD2 (5 bases). Germline loops: CDR1 LNHDA, CDR2 SQIVND (reference sequence). The CDR3 is 12 amino acids. Trimming removed 9 bases at V and 6 bases at J, with 12 bases between. CDR3 in amino acids: CASDGGSNEQFF. The DNA of the CDR3 is TGTGCCAGCGACGGCGGGTCCAATGAGCAGTTCTTC.

The chain links TRBV7-2 to TRBJ2-4, with 10 bases fitting TRBD2. The V segment lost 5 bases and the J segment 9 bases; nucleotides outside the gene matches: 16. CDR3 length: 17 residues. The germline V gene encodes CDR1 SGHTA and CDR2 FQGNSA. The CDR3 DNA is TGTGCCAGCAGCCTTAGCGTGACTAGCGGGTCGGGGGCCATTCAGTACTTC. Its translation is CASSLSVTSGSGAIQYF.